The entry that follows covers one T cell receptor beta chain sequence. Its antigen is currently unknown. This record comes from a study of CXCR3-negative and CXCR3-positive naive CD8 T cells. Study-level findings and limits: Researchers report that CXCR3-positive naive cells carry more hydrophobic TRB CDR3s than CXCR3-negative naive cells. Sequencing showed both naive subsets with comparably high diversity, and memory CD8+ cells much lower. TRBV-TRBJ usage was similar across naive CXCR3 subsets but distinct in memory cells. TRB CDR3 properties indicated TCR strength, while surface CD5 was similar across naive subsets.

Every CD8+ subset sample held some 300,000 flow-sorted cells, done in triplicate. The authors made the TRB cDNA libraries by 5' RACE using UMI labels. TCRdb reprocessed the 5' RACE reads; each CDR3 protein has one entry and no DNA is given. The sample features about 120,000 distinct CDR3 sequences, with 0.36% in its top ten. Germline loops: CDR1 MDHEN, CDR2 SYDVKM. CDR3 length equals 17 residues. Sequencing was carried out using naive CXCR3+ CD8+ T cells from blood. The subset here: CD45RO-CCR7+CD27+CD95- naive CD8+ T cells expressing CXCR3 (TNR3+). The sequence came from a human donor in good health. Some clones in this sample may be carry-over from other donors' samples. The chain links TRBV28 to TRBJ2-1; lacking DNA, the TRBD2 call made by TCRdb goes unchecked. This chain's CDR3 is CASSSPLAGGSHNEQFF.